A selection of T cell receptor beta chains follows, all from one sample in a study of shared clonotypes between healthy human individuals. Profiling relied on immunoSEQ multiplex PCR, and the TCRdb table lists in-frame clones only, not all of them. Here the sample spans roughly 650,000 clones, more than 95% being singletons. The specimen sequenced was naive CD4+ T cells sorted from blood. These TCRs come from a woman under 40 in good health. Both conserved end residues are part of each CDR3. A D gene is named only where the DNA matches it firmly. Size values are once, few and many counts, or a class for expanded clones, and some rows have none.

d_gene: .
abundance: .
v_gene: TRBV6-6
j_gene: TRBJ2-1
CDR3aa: CASSYGASAYNEQFF
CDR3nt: TGTGCCAGCAGTTACGGGGCTAGCGCTTACAATGAGCAGTTCTTC

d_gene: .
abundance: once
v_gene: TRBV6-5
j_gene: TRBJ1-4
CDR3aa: CASSAREGNEKLFF
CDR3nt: TGTGCCAGCAGTGCAAGGGAGGGTAATGAAAAACTGTTTTTT

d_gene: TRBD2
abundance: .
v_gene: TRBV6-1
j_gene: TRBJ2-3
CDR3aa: CASRVAGVTDTQYF
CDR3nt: TGTGCCAGCAGGGTAGCGGGAGTAACAGATACGCAGTATTTT

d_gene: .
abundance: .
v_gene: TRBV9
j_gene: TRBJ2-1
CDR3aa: CASSVRGGPPNEQFF
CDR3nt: TGTGCCAGCAGCGTAAGGGGGGGACCACCGAATGAGCAGTTCTTC

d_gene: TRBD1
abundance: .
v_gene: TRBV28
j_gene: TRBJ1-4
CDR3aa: CASSRTGGNEKLFF
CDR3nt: TGTGCCAGCAGTCGGACAGGGGGCAATGAAAAACTGTTTTTT

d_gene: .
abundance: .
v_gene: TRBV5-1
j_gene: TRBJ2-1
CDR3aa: CASSLVGSYNEQFF
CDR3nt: TGCGCCAGCAGCTTGGTGGGGAGCTACAATGAGCAGTTCTTC

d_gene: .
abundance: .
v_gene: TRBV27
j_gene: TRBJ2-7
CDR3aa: CASKPYPDAHYEQYF
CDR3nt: TGTGCCAGCAAACCTTACCCGGACGCCCACTACGAGCAGTACTTC

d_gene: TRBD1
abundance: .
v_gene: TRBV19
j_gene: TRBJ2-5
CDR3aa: CASSTSGGRETQYF
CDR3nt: TGTGCCAGTAGTACCTCAGGGGGTCGGGAGACCCAGTACTTC

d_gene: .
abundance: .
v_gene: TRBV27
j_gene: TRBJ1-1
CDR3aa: CASRNRAGAGNTEAFF
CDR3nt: TGTGCCAGCAGGAACCGAGCGGGGGCTGGAAACACTGAAGCTTTCTTT

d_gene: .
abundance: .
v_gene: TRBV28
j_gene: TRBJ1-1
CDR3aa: CASLAGNTEAFF
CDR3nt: TGTGCCAGCCTAGCAGGCAACACTGAAGCTTTCTTT

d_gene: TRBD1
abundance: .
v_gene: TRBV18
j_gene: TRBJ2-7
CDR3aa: CASSQGQVYEQYF
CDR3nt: TGTGCCAGCTCACAGGGACAGGTGTACGAGCAGTACTTC

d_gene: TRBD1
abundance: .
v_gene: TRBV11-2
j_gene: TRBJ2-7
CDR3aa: CASSRRWDSYEQYF
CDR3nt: TGTGCCAGCAGCAGGAGGTGGGACAGCTACGAGCAGTACTTC

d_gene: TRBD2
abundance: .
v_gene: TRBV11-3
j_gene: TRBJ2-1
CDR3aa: CASRKAGGSYNEQFF
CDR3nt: TGTGCCAGCAGGAAGGCGGGGGGCTCCTACAATGAGCAGTTCTTC

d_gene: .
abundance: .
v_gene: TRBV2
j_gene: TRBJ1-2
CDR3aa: CATGQKPYGYTF
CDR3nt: TGTGCCACCGGACAGAAACCCTATGGCTACACCTTC

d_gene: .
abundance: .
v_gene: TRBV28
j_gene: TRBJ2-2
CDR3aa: CASSTPRVRDLALSTGELFF
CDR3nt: TGTGCCAGCAGCACCCCCCGGGTCAGGGACCTAGCGTTATCAACCGGGGAGCTGTTTTTT

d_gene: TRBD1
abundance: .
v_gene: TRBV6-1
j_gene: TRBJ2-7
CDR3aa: CASGTDENYEQYF
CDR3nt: TGTGCCAGCGGGACAGACGAAAACTACGAGCAGTACTTC

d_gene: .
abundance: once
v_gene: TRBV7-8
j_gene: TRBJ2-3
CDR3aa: CASSITSSDTQYF
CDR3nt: TGTGCCAGCAGCATCACTAGTTCAGATACGCAGTATTTT

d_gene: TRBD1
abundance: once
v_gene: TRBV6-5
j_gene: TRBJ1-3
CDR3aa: CASSADRGAGNTIYF
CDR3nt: TGTGCCAGCAGCGCGGACAGGGGAGCTGGAAACACCATATATTTT

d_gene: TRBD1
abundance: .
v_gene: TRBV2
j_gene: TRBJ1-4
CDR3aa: CASSEAQGGEKLFF
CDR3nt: TGTGCCAGCAGTGAAGCGCAGGGGGGCGAAAAACTGTTTTTT

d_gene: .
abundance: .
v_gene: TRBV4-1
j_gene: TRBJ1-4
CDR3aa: CASSQVTEKLFF
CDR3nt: TGCGCCAGCAGCCAAGTAACGGAAAAACTGTTTTTT

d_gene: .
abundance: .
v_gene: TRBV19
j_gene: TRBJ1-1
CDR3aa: CASSTKGGANTEAFF
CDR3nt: TGTGCCAGTAGTACGAAGGGGGGAGCGAACACTGAAGCTTTCTTT

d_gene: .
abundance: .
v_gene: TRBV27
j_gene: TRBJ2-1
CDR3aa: CASGPGRTVNEQFF
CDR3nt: TGTGCCAGCGGGCCGGGCCGAACGGTGAATGAGCAGTTCTTC

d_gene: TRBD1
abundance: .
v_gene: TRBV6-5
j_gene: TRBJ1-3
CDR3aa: CASSSQGARNTIYF
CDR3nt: TGTGCCAGCAGTTCACAGGGGGCTCGAAACACCATATATTTT

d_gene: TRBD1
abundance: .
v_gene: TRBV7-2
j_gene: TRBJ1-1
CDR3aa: CASSHGTGDTEAFF
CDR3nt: TGTGCCAGCAGCCATGGGACAGGGGACACTGAAGCTTTCTTT

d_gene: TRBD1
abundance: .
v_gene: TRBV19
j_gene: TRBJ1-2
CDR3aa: CASSIDPATGSYGYTF
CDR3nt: TGTGCCAGTAGTATAGATCCCGCGACAGGGTCATATGGCTACACCTTC

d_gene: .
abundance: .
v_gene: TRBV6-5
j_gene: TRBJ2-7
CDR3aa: CASSSRGLGEQYF
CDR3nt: TGTGCCAGCAGTTCTAGGGGTTTGGGCGAGCAGTACTTC

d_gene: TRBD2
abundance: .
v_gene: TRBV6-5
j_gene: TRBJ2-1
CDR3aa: CASSYSGNSYNEQFF
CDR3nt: TGTGCCAGCAGTTACAGCGGGAACTCCTACAATGAGCAGTTCTTC

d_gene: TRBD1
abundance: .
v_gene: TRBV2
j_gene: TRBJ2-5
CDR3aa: CASRNLRGRGETQYF
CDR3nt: TGTGCCAGCAGGAACCTCAGGGGGCGCGGGGAGACCCAGTACTTC

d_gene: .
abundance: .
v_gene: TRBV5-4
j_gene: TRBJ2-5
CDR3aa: CASSLDLGETQYF
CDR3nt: TGTGCCAGCAGCTTGGATTTGGGGGAGACCCAGTACTTC

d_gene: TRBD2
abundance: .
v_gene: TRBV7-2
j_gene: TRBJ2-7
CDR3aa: CASSLLAGVGVGEQYF
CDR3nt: TGTGCCAGCAGCTTACTCGCGGGAGTTGGGGTGGGCGAGCAGTACTTC

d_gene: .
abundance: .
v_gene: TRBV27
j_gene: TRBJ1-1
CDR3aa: CASSLSSPGLNTEAFF
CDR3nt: TGTGCCAGCAGTTTATCGAGTCCAGGGCTGAACACTGAAGCTTTCTTT

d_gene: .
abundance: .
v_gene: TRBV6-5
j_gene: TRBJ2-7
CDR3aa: CASSYVGTSYEQYF
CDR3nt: TGTGCCAGCAGTTACGTTGGCACCTCCTACGAGCAGTACTTC

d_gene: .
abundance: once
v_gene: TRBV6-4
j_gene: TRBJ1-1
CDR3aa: CASSDRPGGTEAFF
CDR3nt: TGTGCCAGCAGTGACCGTCCGGGAGGGACTGAAGCTTTCTTT

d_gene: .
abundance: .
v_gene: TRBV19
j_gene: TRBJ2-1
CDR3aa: CASSRGLGRIYNEQFF
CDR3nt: TGTGCCAGTAGTAGGGGTCTAGGGAGAATCTACAATGAGCAGTTCTTC

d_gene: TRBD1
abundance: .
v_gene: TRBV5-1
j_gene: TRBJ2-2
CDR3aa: CASSPGQVAGELFF
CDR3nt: TGCGCCAGCAGCCCCGGACAGGTCGCCGGGGAGCTGTTTTTT

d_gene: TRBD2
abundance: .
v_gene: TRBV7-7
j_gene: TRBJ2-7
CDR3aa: CASSPGTSGASEQYF
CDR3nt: TGTGCCAGCAGCCCTGGGACTAGCGGGGCCTCGGAGCAGTACTTC

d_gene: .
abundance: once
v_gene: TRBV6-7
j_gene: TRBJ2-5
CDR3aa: CASSCSKGNQETQYF
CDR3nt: TGTGCCAGCAGTTGCTCCAAGGGAAACCAAGAGACCCAGTACTTC

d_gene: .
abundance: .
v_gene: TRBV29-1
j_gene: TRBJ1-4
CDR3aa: CSVAPKGTTNEKLFF
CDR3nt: TGCAGCGTCGCGCCGAAGGGGACAACTAATGAAAAACTGTTTTTT

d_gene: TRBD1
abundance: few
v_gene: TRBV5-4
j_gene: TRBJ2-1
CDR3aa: CASSFDRAYYNEQFF
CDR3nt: TGTGCCAGCAGCTTTGACAGGGCCTATTACAATGAGCAGTTCTTC

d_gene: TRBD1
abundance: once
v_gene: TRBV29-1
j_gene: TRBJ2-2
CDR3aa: CSAGQGAKTGELFF
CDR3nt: TGCAGCGCCGGACAGGGGGCAAAGACCGGGGAGCTGTTTTTT

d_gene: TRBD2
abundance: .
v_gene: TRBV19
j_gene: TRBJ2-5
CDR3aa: CASSGTRETQYF
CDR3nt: TGTGCCAGTTCTGGGACTAGAGAGACCCAGTACTTC

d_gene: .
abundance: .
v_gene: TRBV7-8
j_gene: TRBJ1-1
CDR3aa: CASSLIRGNTEAFF
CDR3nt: TGTGCCAGCAGCTTGATCAGGGGTAACACTGAAGCTTTCTTT

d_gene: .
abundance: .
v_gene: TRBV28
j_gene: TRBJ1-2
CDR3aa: CASSWRGKDYGYTF
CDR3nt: TGTGCCAGCAGTTGGCGGGGGAAAGACTATGGCTACACCTTC

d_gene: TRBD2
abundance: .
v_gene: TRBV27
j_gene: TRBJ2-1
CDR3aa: CASSISSGPYNEQFF
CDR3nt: TGTGCCAGCAGTATTTCTAGCGGACCCTACAATGAGCAGTTCTTC

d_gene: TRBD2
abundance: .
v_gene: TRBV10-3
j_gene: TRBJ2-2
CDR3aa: CAISGGTSGSGTGELFF
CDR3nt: TGTGCCATCAGTGGGGGGACTAGCGGGAGCGGCACCGGGGAGCTGTTTTTT

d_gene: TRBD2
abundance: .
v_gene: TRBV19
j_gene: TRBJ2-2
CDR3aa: CASLAGGPYGPGELFF
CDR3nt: TGTGCCAGTCTAGCGGGAGGGCCTTACGGTCCCGGGGAGCTGTTTTTT

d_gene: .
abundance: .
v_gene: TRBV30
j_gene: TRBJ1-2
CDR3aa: CAWSAQSLSGGYTF
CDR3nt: TGTGCCTGGAGTGCCCAGTCCTTATCGGGCGGCTACACCTTC

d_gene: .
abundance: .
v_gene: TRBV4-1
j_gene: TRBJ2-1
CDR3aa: CASSQDPHLSYNEQFF
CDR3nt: TGCGCCAGCAGCCAGGACCCGCACCTTTCCTACAATGAGCAGTTCTTC

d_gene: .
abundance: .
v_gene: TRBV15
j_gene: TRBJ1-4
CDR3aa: CATSRDLTGGEKLFF
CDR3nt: TGTGCCACCAGCAGAGATCTGACAGGAGGTGAAAAACTGTTTTTT